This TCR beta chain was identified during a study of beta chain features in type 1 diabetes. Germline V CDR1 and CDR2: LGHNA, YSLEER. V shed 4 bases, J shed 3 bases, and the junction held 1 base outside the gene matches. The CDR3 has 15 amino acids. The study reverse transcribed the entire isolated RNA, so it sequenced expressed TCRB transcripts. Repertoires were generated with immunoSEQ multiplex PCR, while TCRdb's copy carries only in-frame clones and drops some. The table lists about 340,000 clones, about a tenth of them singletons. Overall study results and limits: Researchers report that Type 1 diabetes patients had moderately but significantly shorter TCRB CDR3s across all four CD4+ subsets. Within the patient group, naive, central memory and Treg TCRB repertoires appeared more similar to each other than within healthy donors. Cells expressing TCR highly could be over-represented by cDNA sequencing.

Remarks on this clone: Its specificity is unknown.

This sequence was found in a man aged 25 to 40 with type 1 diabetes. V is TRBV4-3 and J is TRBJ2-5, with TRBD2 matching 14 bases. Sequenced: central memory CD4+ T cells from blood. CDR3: CASSRGLAGEETQYF. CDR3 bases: TGCGCCAGCAGCCGGGGACTAGCGGGGGAAGAGACCCAGTACTTC.